Following are 30 T cell receptor beta chains from one sample sequenced in a study of blood T cell repertoires in COVID-19. Assay used: immunoSEQ multiplex PCR; TCRdb lists only in-frame clones, some missing. The table lists under 85,000 clones, approximately 86% of them singletons, with more than 15% in the top ten. What was sequenced was peripheral blood. Receptors were obtained from a man aged 35-49 years with COVID-19, enrolled during active disease.

The chain employs TRBV3-1 (or the pseudogene TRBV3-2) and TRBJ2-3; D uncertain. V was clipped by 4 bases and J by 7 bases, with 6 bases between them. Germline V CDR1 and CDR2: LGHDT, YNNKEL (reference sequence). The length of the CDR3 is 11 residues. This CDR3 reads CASSLRNTQYF. In DNA, the CDR3 is TGTGCCAGCAGCCTCAGGAATACGCAGTATTTT.

The gene calls are TRBV27 and TRBJ2-3; possible D gene TRBD2, 5 bases. Germline lookup yields CDR1 MNHEY and CDR2 SMNVEV (reference sequence). Trimming stripped 7 bases from V and 3 bases from J, with 20 bases between. The CDR3 contains 16 residues. CDR3 region: CASIRTPFLGTDTQYF. The CDR3 DNA is TGTGCCAGCATCCGGACTCCTTTCCTTGGGACAGATACGCAGTATTTT.

This rearrangement joins TRBV15 to TRBJ2-4, with 10 bases that match TRBD1. J was trimmed by 7 bases and V by 7 bases; bases with no gene match: 7. The CDR3 contains 14 residues. Germline V gene lookup returns CDR1 LNHNV and CDR2 YYDKDF (reference sequence). This chain's CDR3 is CATTKDRGDNIQYF. In DNA, the CDR3 is TGTGCCACCACCAAGGACAGGGGGGATAACATTCAGTACTTC.

The V call is TRBV2, the J call TRBJ2-1, with D possibly TRBD1 on 6 matching bases. V lost 8 bases, J lost 5 bases, and 16 bases lay in between. There are 14 residues in the CDR3. CDR1 is SNHLY and CDR2 is FYNNEI in the germline V gene. CDR3: CASGPGTQNNEQFF. The CDR3 DNA is TGTGCCAGCGGACCCGGGACACAAAACAATGAGCAGTTCTTC.

The V call is TRBV7-7, the J call TRBJ2-5; no firm D call. V lost 1 base to trimming and J lost 1 base, with 7 bases between them. Germline V gene sequence: CDR1 SSHAT, CDR2 FNYEAQ (reference sequence). The CDR3 has 14 amino acids. DNA of the CDR3: TGTGCCAGCAGCTTAGGGTCGGGCCAAGAGACCCAGTACTTC. Protein sequence: CASSLGSGQETQYF.

V gene TRBV6-5 combines with J gene TRBJ2-1; 13 bases fit TRBD2. This CDR3 contains 15 residues. Germline V gives CDR1 MNHEY, CDR2 SVGAGI. Trimming cost V 2 bases and J 10 bases; bases outside gene matches: 5. In nucleotides, the CDR3 is TGTGCCAGCAGTTACCCGGGACTAGCGGGGAGAGAGCAGTTCTTC. Translating gives CASSYPGLAGREQFF.

This sequence joins TRBV10-1 and TRBJ2-1; possible D gene TRBD1, 5 bases. Germline lookup yields CDR1 WNHNN and CDR2 SYGVQD (reference sequence). The CDR3 runs to 14 residues. V dropped 3 bases and J dropped 7 bases, with 13 bases sitting between them. The CDR3 here is CASSDLVRTNEQFF. In DNA form, the CDR3 reads TGCGCCAGCAGTGACTTGGTCAGGACAAATGAGCAGTTCTTC.

V usage is TRBV18 and J usage is TRBJ2-2; D uncertain. CDR3 length: 16 residues. CDR1 KGHSH and CDR2 LQKENI come from the germline V gene. V lost 3 bases and J 2 bases, leaving 13 bases between the germline ends. DNA for the CDR3: TGTGCCAGCTCACCGGGCCACCTCGGAAACACCGGGGAGCTGTTTTTT. Its translation: CASSPGHLGNTGELFF.

The chain has TRBV5-1 and TRBJ2-1, with TRBD1 as a possible D gene (6 bases). Germline V gene lookup returns CDR1 SGHRS and CDR2 YFSETQ. V was trimmed by 4 bases and J by 5 bases, leaving 16 bases between them. The CDR3 runs to 15 residues. The CDR3 DNA reads as TGCGCCAGCAGCCCCAACGCACGGACAGACAATGAGCAGTTCTTC. Protein sequence: CASSPNARTDNEQFF.

This clone was picked up a small number of times. This chain connects TRBV19 to TRBJ1-1; 8 positions match TRBD1. In germline, CDR1 is LNHDA, CDR2 SQIVND (reference sequence). The J segment lost 9 bases and the V segment lost 3 bases, leaving 12 bases of the junction unmatched. The CDR3 extends over 15 amino acids. In nucleotides, the CDR3 is TGTGCCAGTAGTATCGGGGTTTTGGGACAGGAACAAGCTTTCTTT. Its protein product is CASSIGVLGQEQAFF. Drawing the rest from reference TRBV19 and TRBJ1-1, the complete variable domain is DGGITQSPKYLFRKEGQNVTLSCEQNLNHDAMYWYRQDPGQGLRLIYYSQIVNDFQKGDIAEGYSVSREKKESFPLTVTSAQKNPTAFYLCASSIGVLGQEQAFFGQGTRLTVV.

The V and J genes are TRBV6-1 and TRBJ1-2; TRBD1 might be the D (5 bases). The CDR3 totals 15 residues. Germline loops: CDR1 MNHNS, CDR2 SASEGT. V was cut by 3 bases and J by 4 bases, with 15 bases left in between. CDR3 in amino acids: CASSDTLTAPYGYTF. The DNA of the CDR3 is TGTGCCAGCAGTGACACTTTGACAGCCCCCTATGGCTACACCTTC.

This clone was observed a few times. The gene calls are TRBV19 and TRBJ1-5; D remains ambiguous. Germline V gene lookup returns CDR1 LNHDA and CDR2 SQIVND (reference sequence). The CDR3 totals 15 residues. The V end lost 1 base, the J end lost 6 bases, and 13 bases lay between the germline ends. The CDR3 here is CASSIGHSAIQPQHF. CDR3 coding DNA: TGTGCCAGTAGTATAGGACATTCGGCAATTCAGCCCCAGCATTTT.

This clone was detected once. J is TRBJ1-2 and V is TRBV29-1, with D perhaps TRBD1 (6 bases). Trimming removed 7 bases from V and 4 bases from J, with 19 bases in between. The CDR3 has 14 residues. Germline CDR1 is SQVTM and CDR2 is ANQGSEA. The CDR3, as DNA: TGCAGCGCTGACCTACAGGGTAATGGCTATGGCTACACCTTC. Translating gives CSADLQGNGYGYTF. The full variable domain, its missing parts supplied by reference TRBV29-1 and TRBJ1-2, is SAVISQKPSRDICQRGTSLTIQCQVDSQVTMMFWYRQQPGQSLTLIATANQGSEATYESGFVIDKFPISRPNLTFSTLTVSNMSPEDSSIYLCSADLQGNGYGYTFGSGTRLTVV.

The rearrangement links TRBV5-6 to TRBJ2-7; D remains unclear. The V and J ends lost 4 bases and 3 bases respectively, with 11 bases between them. CDR1 SGHDT and CDR2 YYEEEE come from the germline V gene. The CDR3 runs to 13 residues. CDR3 nucleotide sequence: TGTGCCAGCAGCGTCGCCGGGTTCTACGAGCAGTACTTC. This translates into CASSVAGFYEQYF.

V gene TRBV9 combines with J gene TRBJ1-5, with D unresolved. V was shortened by 4 bases and J by 3 bases, with 14 bases between the two germline ends. This CDR3 has 15 amino acids. CDR1 is SGDLS and CDR2 is YYNGEE in the germline V gene. This CDR3 is CASSSGTTDNQPQHF. In DNA form, the CDR3 reads TGTGCCAGCAGCTCGGGAACCACGGACAATCAGCCCCAGCATTTT.

The V call is TRBV19, the J call TRBJ1-2; D is ambiguous. V was cut by 3 bases and J by 8 bases, with 13 bases left in between. The CDR3 is made up of 13 amino acids. Germline lookup yields CDR1 LNHDA and CDR2 SQIVND (reference sequence). CDR3 protein: CASSIGEGWGYTF. The CDR3 nucleotides read TGTGCCAGTAGTATCGGGGAGGGATGGGGCTACACCTTC.

J is TRBJ1-3 and V is TRBV19; 7 nucleotides match TRBD1. The CDR3 is 14 residues long. After removal of 6 bases from V and 3 bases from J, the junction contained 5 bases not matched to a gene. Germline V gene data show CDR1 as LNHDA and CDR2 as SQIVND (reference sequence). This CDR3 is CASREGGGGNTIYF. DNA for the CDR3: TGTGCCAGTAGGGAAGGGGGCGGTGGAAACACCATATATTTT.

V gene TRBV6-6 combines with J gene TRBJ1-2; 10 positions match TRBD1. The CDR3 has 14 residues. V gave up 6 bases and J gave up 3 bases; unmatched junction bases: 4. In germline, CDR1 is MNHNY, CDR2 SVGAGI (reference sequence). The CDR3 reads CASRQTGGDYGYTF. The CDR3 region has the DNA TGTGCCAGCAGACAGACAGGGGGCGACTATGGCTACACCTTC.

The rearrangement links TRBV5-8 to TRBJ2-7; tentative D call: TRBD1 (6 bases). The CDR3 sequence is 13 residues long. Trimming took off 4 bases at V and 6 bases at J, with 14 bases between the two ends. In germline, CDR1 is SGHTS, CDR2 YDEGEE. CDR3 loop: CASSKARGREQYF. CDR3 DNA: TGTGCCAGCAGCAAGGCCAGGGGTCGCGAGCAGTACTTC.

The J gene is TRBJ1-2, the V gene TRBV19, with D possibly TRBD1 on 6 matching bases. The length of the CDR3 is 14 residues. Germline values: CDR1 LNHDA, CDR2 SQIVND (reference sequence). Trimming cost V 3 bases and J 3 bases, with 11 bases left between them. CDR3 protein: CASSILGHDYGYTF. Written as DNA, the CDR3 is TGTGCCAGTAGTATCCTGGGACACGACTATGGCTACACCTTC.

This clone was seen just once. The J gene is TRBJ2-2, the V gene TRBV6-1; the match to TRBD2 covers 11 bases. CDR1 is MNHNS, CDR2 SASEGT, per germline. This CDR3 is built from 18 residues. Losses at the gene ends were 2 bases for V and 1 base for J; bases not matched to a gene: 6. The CDR3 reads CASSEWTGLAGNTGELFF. The CDR3 bases are TGTGCCAGCAGTGAATGGACAGGACTAGCGGGGAACACCGGGGAGCTGTTTTTT.

The rearrangement uses TRBV11-2 and TRBJ2-1; TRBD1 matches at 10 bases. The CDR3 totals 15 residues. With V trimmed by 5 bases and J by 2 bases, 3 bases remained unmatched. In germline, CDR1 is SGHAT, CDR2 FQNNGV. The chain's CDR3 is CASSLGQGAYNEQFF. As DNA, the CDR3 is TGTGCCAGCAGCCTAGGACAGGGGGCCTACAATGAGCAGTTCTTC. Together with reference TRBV11-2 and TRBJ2-1, the CDR3 gives the full variable domain: EAGVAQSPRYKIIEKRQSVAFWCNPISGHATLYWYQQILGQGPKLLIQFQNNGVVDDSQLPKDRFSAERLKGVDSTLKIQPAKLEDSAVYLCASSLGQGAYNEQFFGPGTRLTVL.

This clone was observed a single time. V and J are TRBV14 and TRBJ1-5; D unclear. V dropped 3 bases and J dropped 3 bases, with 9 bases sitting between them. The germline V gene encodes CDR1 SGHDN and CDR2 FVKESK. This CDR3 is 14 amino acids long. CDR3 sequence reads: CASSQQEPNQPQHF. As DNA, the CDR3 is TGTGCCAGCAGCCAGCAGGAACCCAATCAGCCCCAGCATTTT.

The genes are TRBV3-1 (or the pseudogene TRBV3-2) and TRBJ1-2; 10 bases fit TRBD1. Germline V gives CDR1 LGHDT, CDR2 YNNKEL (reference sequence). V was clipped by 5 bases and J by 5 bases; unmatched bases: 8. The length of the CDR3 is 15 residues. As DNA, the CDR3 is TGTGCCAGCAGCATACGTAGACAGGGGGCGTATGGCTACACCTTC. This sequence encodes CASSIRRQGAYGYTF.

The genes are TRBV2 and TRBJ1-1; 8 positions match TRBD1. The V segment lost 8 bases and the J segment 5 bases; nucleotides outside the gene matches: 7. The CDR3 extends over 13 amino acids. CDR1 SNHLY and CDR2 FYNNEI come from the germline V gene. CDR3 sequence reads: CASAGTGNTEAFF. For the CDR3, the DNA is TGTGCCAGCGCAGGGACAGGTAATACTGAAGCTTTCTTT.

The CDR3, as DNA: TGTGCCAGCAGAACGACTCTCGGACAGACCACTGAAGCTTTCTTT. This translates into CASRTTLGQTTEAFF. The chain joins TRBV6-5 to TRBJ1-1; D is possibly TRBD1 (6 bases). CDR3 length: 15 residues. Trimming stripped 6 bases from V and 4 bases from J, with 18 bases between. Germline values: CDR1 MNHEY, CDR2 SVGAGI.

The chain employs TRBV2 and TRBJ2-2; D perhaps matches TRBD1 (6 bases). Germline values: CDR1 SNHLY, CDR2 FYNNEI. V lost 5 bases and J lost 3, with 13 bases in between. The CDR3 loop spans 15 amino acids. The CDR3 DNA is TGTGCCAGCAGTCCACAGGGTGGAGACACCGGGGAGCTGTTTTTT. Protein product: CASSPQGGDTGELFF.

The chain couples TRBV27 to TRBJ2-7; 12 positions agree with TRBD2. Germline V gene sequence: CDR1 MNHEY, CDR2 SMNVEV (reference sequence). J was trimmed by 3 bases and V by 2 bases; bases with no gene match: 8. The CDR3 consists of 17 residues. This chain's CDR3 is CASSLQLLAGGNYEQYF. CDR3 DNA: TGTGCCAGCAGTTTACAATTACTAGCGGGGGGCAACTACGAGCAGTACTTC.

The chain is built from TRBV6-5 and TRBJ1-5, with 9 bases aligning to TRBD1. This CDR3 contains 15 residues. Germline V gene data show CDR1 as MNHEY and CDR2 as SVGAGI. With V trimmed by 6 bases and J by 5 bases, 8 bases remained unmatched. The CDR3 DNA reads TGTGCCAGCAGCCCCAGGACAGGGGAGCATCAGCCCCAGCATTTT. Its protein product is CASSPRTGEHQPQHF.

The chain carries TRBV27 and TRBJ2-6; maybe TRBD2 (6 bases). Germline loops: CDR1 MNHEY, CDR2 SMNVEV (reference sequence). The CDR3 loop spans 16 amino acids. The V end was cut by 2 bases, the J end by 2 bases, with 10 bases between. The CDR3: CASSLIGGAGANVLTF. In DNA, the CDR3 is TGTGCCAGCAGTTTAATCGGAGGGGCTGGGGCCAACGTCCTGACTTTC. The full variable domain, rest sourced from reference TRBV27 and TRBJ2-6, is EAQVTQNPRYLITVTGKKLTVTCSQNMNHEYMSWYRQDPGLGLRQIYYSMNVEVTDKGDVPEGYKVSRKEKRNFPLILESPSPNQTSLYFCASSLIGGAGANVLTFGAGSRLTVL.